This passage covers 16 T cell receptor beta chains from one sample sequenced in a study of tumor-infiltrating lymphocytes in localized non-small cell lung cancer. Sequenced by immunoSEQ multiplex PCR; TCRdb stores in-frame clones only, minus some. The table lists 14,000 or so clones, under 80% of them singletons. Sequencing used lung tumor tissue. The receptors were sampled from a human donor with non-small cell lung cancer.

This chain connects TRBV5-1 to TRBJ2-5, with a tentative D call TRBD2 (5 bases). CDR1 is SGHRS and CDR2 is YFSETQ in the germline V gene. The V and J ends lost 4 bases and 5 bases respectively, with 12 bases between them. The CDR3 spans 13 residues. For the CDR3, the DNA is TGCGCCAGCAGCCCGGGAAGTGGGGAGACCCAGTACTTC. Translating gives CASSPGSGETQYF. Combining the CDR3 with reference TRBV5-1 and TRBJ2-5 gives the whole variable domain KAGVTQTPRYLIKTRGQQVTLSCSPISGHRSVSWYQQTPGQGLQFLFEYFSETQRNKGNFPGRFSGRQFSNSRSEMNVSTLELGDSALYLCASSPGSGETQYFGPGTRLLVL.

CDR3 DNA: TGTGCCAGCAGAAGAGGAGGAGGAAGTGGCTACACCTTC. Translated, it gives CASRRGGGSGYTF. The chain uses TRBV11-1 and TRBJ1-2; D is unresolved. Germline CDR1 SGHAT, CDR2 FQDESV (reference sequence). V was trimmed by 6 bases and J by 7 bases, leaving 15 bases between them. This CDR3 region has 13 residues. The full variable domain, its missing parts supplied by reference TRBV11-1 and TRBJ1-2, is EAEVAQSPRYKITEKSQAVAFWCDPISGHATLYWYRQILGQGPELLVQFQDESVVDDSQLPKDRFSAERLKGVDSTLKIQPAELGDSAMYLCASRRGGGSGYTFGSGTRLTVV.

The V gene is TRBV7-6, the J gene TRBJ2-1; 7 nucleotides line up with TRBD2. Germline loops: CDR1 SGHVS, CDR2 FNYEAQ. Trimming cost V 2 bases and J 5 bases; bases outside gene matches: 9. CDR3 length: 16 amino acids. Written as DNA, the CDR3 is TGTGCCAGCAGCTTAAAGGGGCGGGGGAACGACAATGAGCAGTTCTTC. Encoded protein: CASSLKGRGNDNEQFF.

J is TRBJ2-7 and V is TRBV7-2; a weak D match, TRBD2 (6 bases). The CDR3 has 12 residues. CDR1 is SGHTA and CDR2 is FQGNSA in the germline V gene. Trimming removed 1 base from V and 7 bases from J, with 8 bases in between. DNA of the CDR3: TGTGCCAGCAGCTTAGGTGGGGGGGAGCAGTACTTC. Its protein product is CASSLGGGEQYF.

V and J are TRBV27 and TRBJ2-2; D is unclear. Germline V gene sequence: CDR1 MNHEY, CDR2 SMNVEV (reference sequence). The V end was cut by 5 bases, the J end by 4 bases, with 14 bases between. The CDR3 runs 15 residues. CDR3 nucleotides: TGTGCCAGCAGTGTTATCGCCAGTCGCACCGGGGAGCTGTTTTTT. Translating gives CASSVIASRTGELFF.

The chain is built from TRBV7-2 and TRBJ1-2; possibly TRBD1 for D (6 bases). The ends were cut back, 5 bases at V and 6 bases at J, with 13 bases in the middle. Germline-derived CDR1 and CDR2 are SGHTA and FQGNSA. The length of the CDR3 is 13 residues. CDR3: CASSMNRVDGYTF. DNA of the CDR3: TGTGCCAGCAGCATGAACAGGGTGGATGGCTACACCTTC.

The CDR3 nucleotides read TGTGCCAGCTCACCACTTCCAGGGGGCATTGAGAATCAGCCCCAGCATTTT. Its protein product is CASSPLPGGIENQPQHF. This chain links TRBV18 with TRBJ1-5; 8 nucleotides line up with TRBD1. Per the germline V gene, CDR1 is KGHSH and CDR2 is LQKENI. The V and J ends lost 1 base and 4 bases, in that order; junction bases with no gene match: 9. This CDR3 contains 17 residues.

The CDR3 DNA sequence: TGTGCCAGCAGTTTAGGACAGGGGGCCGGTCAGCCCCAGCATTTT. Amino acids: CASSLGQGAGQPQHF. The V gene is TRBV28, the J gene TRBJ1-5; 11 bases are shared with TRBD1. The trim removed 2 bases at V and 6 bases at J, leaving 3 bases unmatched. In germline, CDR1 is MDHEN, CDR2 SYDVKM. The CDR3 has 15 amino acids.

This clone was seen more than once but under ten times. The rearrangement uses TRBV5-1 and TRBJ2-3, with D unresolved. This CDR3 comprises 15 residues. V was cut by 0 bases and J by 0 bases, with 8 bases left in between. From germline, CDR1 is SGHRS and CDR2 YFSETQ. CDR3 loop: CASSLVATSTDTQYF. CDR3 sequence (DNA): TGCGCCAGCAGCTTGGTTGCGACTAGCACAGATACGCAGTATTTT.

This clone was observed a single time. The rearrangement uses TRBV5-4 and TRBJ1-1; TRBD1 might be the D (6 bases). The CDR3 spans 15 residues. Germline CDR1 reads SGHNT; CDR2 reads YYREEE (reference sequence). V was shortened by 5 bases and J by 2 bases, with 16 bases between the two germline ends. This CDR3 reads CASSATQGLNTEAFF. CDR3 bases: TGTGCCAGCAGTGCGACTCAGGGGCTCAACACTGAAGCTTTCTTT. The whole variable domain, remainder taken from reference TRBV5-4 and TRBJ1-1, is ETGVTQSPTHLIKTRGQQVTLRCSSQSGHNTVSWYQQALGQGPQFIFQYYREEENGRGNFPPRFSGLQFPNYSSELNVNALELDDSALYLCASSATQGLNTEAFFGQGTRLTVV.

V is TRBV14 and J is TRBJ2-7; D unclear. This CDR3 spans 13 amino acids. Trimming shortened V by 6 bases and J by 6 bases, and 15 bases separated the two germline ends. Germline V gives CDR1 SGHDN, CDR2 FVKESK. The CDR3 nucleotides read TGTGCCAGCAGTTCCGCTCTCCTGTCCGAGCAGTACTTC. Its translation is CASSSALLSEQYF.

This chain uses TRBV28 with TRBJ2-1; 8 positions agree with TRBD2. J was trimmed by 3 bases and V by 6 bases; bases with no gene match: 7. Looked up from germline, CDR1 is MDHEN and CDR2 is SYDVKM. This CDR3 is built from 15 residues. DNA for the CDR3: TGTGCCAGCAGGTCGAGCGGGAGCCACTACAATGAGCAGTTCTTC. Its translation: CASRSSGSHYNEQFF.

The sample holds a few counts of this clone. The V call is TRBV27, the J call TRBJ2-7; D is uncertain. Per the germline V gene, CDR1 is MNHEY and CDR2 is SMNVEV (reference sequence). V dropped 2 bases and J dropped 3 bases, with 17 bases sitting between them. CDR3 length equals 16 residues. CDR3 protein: CASSLGLSASGYEQYF. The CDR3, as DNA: TGTGCCAGCAGTTTAGGGCTTAGTGCATCGGGCTACGAGCAGTACTTC.

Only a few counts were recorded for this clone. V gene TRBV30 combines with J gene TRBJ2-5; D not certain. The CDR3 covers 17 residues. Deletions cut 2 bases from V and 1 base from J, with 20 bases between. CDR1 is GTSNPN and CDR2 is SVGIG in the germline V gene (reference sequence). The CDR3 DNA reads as TGTGCCTGGAGTCACGGCGCCCGCCGACGGACCCAAGAGACCCAGTACTTC. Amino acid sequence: CAWSHGARRRTQETQYF.

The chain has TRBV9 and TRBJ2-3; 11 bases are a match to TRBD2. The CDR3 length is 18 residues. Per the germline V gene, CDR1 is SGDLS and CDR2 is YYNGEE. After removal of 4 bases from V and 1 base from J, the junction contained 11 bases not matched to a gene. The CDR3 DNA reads TGTGCCAGCAGCCCCTCTCTAGCGGGAGGTCGGGGCACAGATACGCAGTATTTT. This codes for CASSPSLAGGRGTDTQYF.

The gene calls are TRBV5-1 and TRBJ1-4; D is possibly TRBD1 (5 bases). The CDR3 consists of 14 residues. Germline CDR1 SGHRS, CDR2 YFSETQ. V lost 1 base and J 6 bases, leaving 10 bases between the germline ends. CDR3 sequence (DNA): TGCGCCAGCAGCTTGTCGGGGGGGGATGAAAAACTGTTTTTT. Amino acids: CASSLSGGDEKLFF.